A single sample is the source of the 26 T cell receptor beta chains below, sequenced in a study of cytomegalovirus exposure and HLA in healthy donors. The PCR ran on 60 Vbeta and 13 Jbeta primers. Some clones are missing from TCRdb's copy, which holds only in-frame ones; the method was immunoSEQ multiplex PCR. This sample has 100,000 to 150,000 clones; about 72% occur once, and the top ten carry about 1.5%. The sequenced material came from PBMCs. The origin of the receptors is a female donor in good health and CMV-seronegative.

The CDR3 DNA reads TGTGCCAGCAGCGTATATCCCGGGGGGGAAGAGACCCAGTACTTC. The encoded protein is CASSVYPGGEETQYF. This chain connects TRBV9 to TRBJ2-5; the match to TRBD2 covers 8 bases. The CDR3 has 15 residues. Trimming cost V 1 base and J 3 bases; bases outside gene matches: 5. Germline V gene data show CDR1 as SGDLS and CDR2 as YYNGEE.

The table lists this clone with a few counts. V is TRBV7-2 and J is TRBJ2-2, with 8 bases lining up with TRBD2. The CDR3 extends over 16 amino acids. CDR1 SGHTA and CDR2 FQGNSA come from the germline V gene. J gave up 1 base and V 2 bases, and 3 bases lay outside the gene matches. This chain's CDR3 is CASSLSLAGNTGELFF. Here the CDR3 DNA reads TGTGCCAGCAGCTTAAGTCTAGCGGGGAACACCGGGGAGCTGTTTTTT.

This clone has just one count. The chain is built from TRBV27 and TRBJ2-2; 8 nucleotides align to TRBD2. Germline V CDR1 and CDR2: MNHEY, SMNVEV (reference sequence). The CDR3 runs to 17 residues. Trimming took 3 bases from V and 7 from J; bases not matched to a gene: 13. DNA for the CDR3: TGTGCCAGCAGTTTTCCCCTTACTAGCGGATACTTCGGGGAGCTGTTTTTT. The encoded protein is CASSFPLTSGYFGELFF.

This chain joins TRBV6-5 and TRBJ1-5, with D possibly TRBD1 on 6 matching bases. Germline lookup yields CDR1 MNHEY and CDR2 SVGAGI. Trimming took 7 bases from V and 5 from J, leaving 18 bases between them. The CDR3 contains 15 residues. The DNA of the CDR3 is TGTGCCAGCAAAAGGGCTTACAGGGTTGATCAGCCCCAGCATTTT. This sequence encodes CASKRAYRVDQPQHF.

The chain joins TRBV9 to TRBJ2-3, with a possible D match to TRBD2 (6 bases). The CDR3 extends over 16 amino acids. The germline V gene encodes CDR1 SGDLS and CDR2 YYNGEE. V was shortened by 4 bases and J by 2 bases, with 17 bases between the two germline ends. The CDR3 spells CASSPLSEGSTDTQYF. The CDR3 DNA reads TGTGCCAGCAGCCCCCTGTCGGAGGGTTCCACAGATACGCAGTATTTT.

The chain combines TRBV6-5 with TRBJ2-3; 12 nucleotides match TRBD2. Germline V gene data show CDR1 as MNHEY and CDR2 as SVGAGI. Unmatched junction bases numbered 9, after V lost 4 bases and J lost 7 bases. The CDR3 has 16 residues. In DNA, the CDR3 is TGTGCCAGCAGTTCCCCTCTAGCGGGAGGGCCGTATACGCAGTATTTT. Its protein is CASSSPLAGGPYTQYF.

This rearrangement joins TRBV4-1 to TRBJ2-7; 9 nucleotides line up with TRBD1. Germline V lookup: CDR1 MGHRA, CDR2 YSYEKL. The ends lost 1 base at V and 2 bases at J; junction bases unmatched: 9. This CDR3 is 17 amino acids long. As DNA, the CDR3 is TGCGCCAGCAGCCAAGCCACGGGACAGGGTTTACCCTACGAGCAGTACTTC. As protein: CASSQATGQGLPYEQYF.

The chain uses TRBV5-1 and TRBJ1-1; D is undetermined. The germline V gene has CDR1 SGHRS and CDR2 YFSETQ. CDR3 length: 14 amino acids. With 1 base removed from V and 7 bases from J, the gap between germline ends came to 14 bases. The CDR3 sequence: CASSLWEGEGEAFF. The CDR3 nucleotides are TGCGCCAGCAGCTTGTGGGAGGGAGAGGGTGAAGCTTTCTTT.

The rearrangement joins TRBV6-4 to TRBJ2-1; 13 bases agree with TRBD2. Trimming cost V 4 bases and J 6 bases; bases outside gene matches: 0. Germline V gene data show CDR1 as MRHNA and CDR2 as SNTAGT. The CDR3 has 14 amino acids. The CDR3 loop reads CASSGTSGSNEQFF. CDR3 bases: TGTGCCAGCAGTGGGACTAGCGGGAGCAATGAGCAGTTCTTC.

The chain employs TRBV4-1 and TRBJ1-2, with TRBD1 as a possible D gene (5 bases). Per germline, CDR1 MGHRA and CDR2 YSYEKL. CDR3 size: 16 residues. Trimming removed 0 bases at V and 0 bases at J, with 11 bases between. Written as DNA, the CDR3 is TGCGCCAGCAGCCAAGAGTGGGGCGGAACTAACTATGGCTACACCTTC. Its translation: CASSQEWGGTNYGYTF.

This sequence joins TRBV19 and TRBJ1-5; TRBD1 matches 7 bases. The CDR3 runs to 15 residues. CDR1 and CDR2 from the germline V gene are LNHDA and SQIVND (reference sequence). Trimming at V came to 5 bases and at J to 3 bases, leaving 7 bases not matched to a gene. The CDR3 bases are TGTGCCAGTAGTGGGCGGACAGGTCTCAATCAGCCCCAGCATTTT. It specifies CASSGRTGLNQPQHF.

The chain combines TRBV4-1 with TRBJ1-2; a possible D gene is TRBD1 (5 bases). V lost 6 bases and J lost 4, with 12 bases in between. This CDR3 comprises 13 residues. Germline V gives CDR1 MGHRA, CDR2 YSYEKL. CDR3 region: CASSGRDGYGYTF. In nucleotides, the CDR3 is TGCGCCAGCAGTGGGAGGGACGGCTATGGCTACACCTTC.

The CDR3 DNA is TGTGCCAGTAGTCCCCGGGACTACCCTATCTACGAGCAGTACTTC. Its protein product is CASSPRDYPIYEQYF. This chain joins TRBV19 and TRBJ2-7; 7 nucleotides match TRBD2. CDR3 length equals 15 residues. Germline V gene sequence: CDR1 LNHDA, CDR2 SQIVND (reference sequence). The ends lost 5 bases at V and 3 bases at J; junction bases unmatched: 10.

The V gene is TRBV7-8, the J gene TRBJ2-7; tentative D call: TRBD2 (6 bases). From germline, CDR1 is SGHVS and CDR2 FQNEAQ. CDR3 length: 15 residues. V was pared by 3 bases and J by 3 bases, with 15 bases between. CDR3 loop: CASSFGGTANYEQYF. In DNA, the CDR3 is TGTGCCAGCAGCTTTGGGGGGACTGCGAACTACGAGCAGTACTTC.

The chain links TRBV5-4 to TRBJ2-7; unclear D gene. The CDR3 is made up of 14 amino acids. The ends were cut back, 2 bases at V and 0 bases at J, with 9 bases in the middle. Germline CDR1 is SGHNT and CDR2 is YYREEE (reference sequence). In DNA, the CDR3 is TGTGCCAGCAGCTTTCTCGACAACTCCTACGAGCAGTACTTC. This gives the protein CASSFLDNSYEQYF.

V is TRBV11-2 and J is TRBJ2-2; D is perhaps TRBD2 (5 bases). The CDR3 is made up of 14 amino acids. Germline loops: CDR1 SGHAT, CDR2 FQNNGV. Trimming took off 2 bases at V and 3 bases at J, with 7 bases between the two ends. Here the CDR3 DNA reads TGTGCCAGCAGCTTATTGAGGGACACCGGGGAGCTGTTTTTT. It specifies CASSLLRDTGELFF.

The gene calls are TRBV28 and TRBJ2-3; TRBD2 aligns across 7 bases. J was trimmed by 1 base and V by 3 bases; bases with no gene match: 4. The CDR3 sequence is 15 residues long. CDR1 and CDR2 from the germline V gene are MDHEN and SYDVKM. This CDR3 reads CASSLGGEGTDTQYF. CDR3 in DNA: TGTGCCAGCAGTTTGGGGGGGGAGGGCACAGATACGCAGTATTTT.

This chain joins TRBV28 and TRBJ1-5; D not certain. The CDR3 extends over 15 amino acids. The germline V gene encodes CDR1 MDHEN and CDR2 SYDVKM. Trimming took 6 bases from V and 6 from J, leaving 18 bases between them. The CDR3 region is CASSLSLGGSQPQHF. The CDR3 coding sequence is TGTGCCAGCAGCCTCTCTTTGGGTGGGAGTCAGCCCCAGCATTTT.

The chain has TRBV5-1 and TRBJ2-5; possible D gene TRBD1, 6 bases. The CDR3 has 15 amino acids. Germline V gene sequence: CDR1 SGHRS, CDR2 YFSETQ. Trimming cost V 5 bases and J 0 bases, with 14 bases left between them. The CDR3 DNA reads TGCGCCAGCAGGCCTACGACAGGAAACCAAGAGACCCAGTACTTC. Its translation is CASRPTTGNQETQYF. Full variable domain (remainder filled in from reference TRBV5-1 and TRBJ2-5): KAGVTQTPRYLIKTRGQQVTLSCSPISGHRSVSWYQQTPGQGLQFLFEYFSETQRNKGNFPGRFSGRQFSNSRSEMNVSTLELGDSALYLCASRPTTGNQETQYFGPGTRLLVL.

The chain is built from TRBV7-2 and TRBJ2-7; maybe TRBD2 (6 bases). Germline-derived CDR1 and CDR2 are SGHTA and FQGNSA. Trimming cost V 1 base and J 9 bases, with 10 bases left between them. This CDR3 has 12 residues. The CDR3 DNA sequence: TGTGCCAGCAGCTTAGGCGGGGAGTTGCAGTACTTC. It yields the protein CASSLGGELQYF.

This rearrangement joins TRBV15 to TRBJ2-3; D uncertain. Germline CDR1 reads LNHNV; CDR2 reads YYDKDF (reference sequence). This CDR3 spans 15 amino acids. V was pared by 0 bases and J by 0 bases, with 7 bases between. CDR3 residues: CATSRETVSTDTQYF. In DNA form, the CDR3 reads TGTGCCACCAGCAGAGAAACGGTTAGCACAGATACGCAGTATTTT.

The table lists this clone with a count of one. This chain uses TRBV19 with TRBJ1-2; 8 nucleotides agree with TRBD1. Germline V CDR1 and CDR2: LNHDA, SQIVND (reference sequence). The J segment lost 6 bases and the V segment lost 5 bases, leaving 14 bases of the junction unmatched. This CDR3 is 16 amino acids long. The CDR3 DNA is TGTGCCAGTAGTCCTTCTCTACGGGACAGGTCGAATGGCTACACCTTC. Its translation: CASSPSLRDRSNGYTF.

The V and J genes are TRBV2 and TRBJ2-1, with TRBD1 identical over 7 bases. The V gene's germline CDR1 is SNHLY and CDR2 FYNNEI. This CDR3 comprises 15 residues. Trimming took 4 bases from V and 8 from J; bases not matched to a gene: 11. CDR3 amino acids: CASSGDRESVDEQFF. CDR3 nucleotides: TGTGCCAGCAGTGGCGACAGGGAAAGTGTCGATGAGCAGTTCTTC. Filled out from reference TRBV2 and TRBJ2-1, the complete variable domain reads EPEVTQTPSHQVTQMGQEVILRCVPISNHLYFYWYRQILGQKVEFLVSFYNNEISEKSEIFDDQFSVERPDGSNFTLKIRSTKLEDSAMYFCASSGDRESVDEQFFGPGTRLTVL.

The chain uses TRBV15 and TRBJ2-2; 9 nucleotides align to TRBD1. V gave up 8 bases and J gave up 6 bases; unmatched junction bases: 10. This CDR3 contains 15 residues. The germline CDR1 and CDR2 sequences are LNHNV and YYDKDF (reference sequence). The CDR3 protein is CATSRDRVRSGELFF. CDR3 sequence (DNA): TGTGCCACCTCCCGGGACAGGGTTCGTTCCGGGGAGCTGTTTTTT.

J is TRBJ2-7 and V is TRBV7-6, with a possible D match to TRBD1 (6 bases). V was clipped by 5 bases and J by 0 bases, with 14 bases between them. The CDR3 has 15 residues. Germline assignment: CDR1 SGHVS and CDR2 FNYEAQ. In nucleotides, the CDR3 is TGTGCCAGCAGCCATAAGGCAGGGGACTCCTACGAGCAGTACTTC. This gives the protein CASSHKAGDSYEQYF. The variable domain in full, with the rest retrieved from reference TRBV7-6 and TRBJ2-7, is GAGVSQSPRYKVTKRGQDVALRCDPISGHVSLYWYRQALGQGPEFLTYFNYEAQQDKSGLPNDRFSAERPEGSISTLTIQRTEQRDSAMYRCASSHKAGDSYEQYFGPGTRLTVT.

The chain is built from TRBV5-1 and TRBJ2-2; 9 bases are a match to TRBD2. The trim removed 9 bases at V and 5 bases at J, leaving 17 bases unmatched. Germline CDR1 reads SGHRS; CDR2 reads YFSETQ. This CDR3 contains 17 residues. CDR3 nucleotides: TGCGCCACCTCCCTGGGGCGGGAGGGCCGAAGAACCGGGGAGCTGTTTTTT. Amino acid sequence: CATSLGREGRRTGELFF.